The 32 T cell receptor beta chains below come from one sample, sequenced in a study of tumor and adjacent non-tumor tissue in lung cancer. No cell sorting was done before RNA was extracted from the tissue. TCRbeta libraries were built with three rounds of nested PCR, modified from ARM-PCR. A single record per CDR3 protein comes from TCRdb applying MiXCR to the multiplex PCR reads. The table has 55,000 to 70,000 distinct CDR3 sequences, about 61% seen once. The source material was lung tumor tissue. Every receptor here comes from a man aged 45-60 years with non-small cell lung cancer.

For this clonotype: The junction departs from the called germline gene at one end, perhaps through a read error. The J gene is TRBJ2-7, the V gene TRBV11-3; no reliable D call. Germline V gene lookup returns CDR1 SGHNT and CDR2 YENEEA. The CDR3 covers 15 residues. The CDR3 sequence: CANSLVWNKLYEHYF. In DNA, the CDR3 is TGTGCCAACAGCTTAGTTTGGAACAAGCTCTACGAGCATTACTTC.

The gene calls are TRBV29-1 and TRBJ1-2; D unclear. This CDR3 is 11 amino acids long. Germline V gene sequence: CDR1 SQVTM, CDR2 ANQGSEA. CDR3 residues: CSHKEPEGYTF. In nucleotides, the CDR3 is TGCAGTCACAAGGAGCCTGAAGGCTACACCTTC.

Remarks on this clonotype: Since a much larger clone is just one base distant, this may be a read error. The chain has TRBV6-4 and TRBJ2-1; unclear D gene. The CDR3 has 12 amino acids. Germline-derived CDR1 and CDR2 are MRHNA and SNTAGT. CDR3 DNA: TGTGCCAGCAGTGACGAACTCAATAAGCAGTTCTTC. Translated, it gives CASSDELNKQFF.

This clonotype came up many times. The chain joins TRBV12-3 or TRBV12-4 to TRBJ2-5; D perhaps matches TRBD1 (8 bases). CDR3 length: 15 amino acids. Trimming took 5 bases from V and 5 from J, leaving 18 bases between them. The CDR3 sequence: CASSPRQGRDETQYF. The CDR3 DNA sequence: TGTGCCAGCAGTCCGAGACAGGGGAGGGACGAGACCCAGTACTTC.

This clonotype was found many times. The gene calls are TRBV6-2 or TRBV6-3 and TRBJ2-5; perhaps TRBD2 as D (5 bases). CDR1 and CDR2 (germline): MNHEY, SVGEGT. Trimming removed 5 bases at V and 5 bases at J, with 6 bases between. The CDR3 has 11 residues. The CDR3 loop is CASSTGETQYF. In nucleotides, the CDR3 is TGTGCCAGCAGTACGGGGGAGACCCAGTACTTC.

Concerning this clonotype itself: Given the absence of the conserved phenylalanine or tryptophan at the CDR3 end, a read error is likely. This chain joins TRBV12-3 or TRBV12-4 and TRBJ2-7; 8 bases fit TRBD2. The junction had 7 bases not matched to a gene; V was cut back by 3 bases and J by 0 bases. CDR3 length: 16 residues. The CDR3 DNA sequence: TGTGCCAGCAGTTTGGGCGGGGGGTCATCCTCCTACGAGCAGTACTTA. Its translation: CASSLGGGSSSYEQYL.

This clonotype was seen a few times. One base away lies a much larger clone, so this may be a sequencing read error. The chain has TRBV28 and TRBJ1-2; D gene unclear. The germline V gene encodes CDR1 MDHEN and CDR2 SYDVKM. Trimming cost V 5 bases and J 13 bases, with 14 bases left between them. The CDR3 runs 11 residues. The CDR3 sequence: CASSTSYKSTF. In DNA form, the CDR3 reads TGTGCCAGCAGTACATCATACAAATCCACCTTC.

This clonotype was recorded a few times. This chain links TRBV25-1 with TRBJ1-1; weak D call: TRBD1 (5 bases). Germline CDR1 and CDR2: MGHDK and SYGVNS. CDR3 length: 14 amino acids. The V and J ends lost 1 base and 6 bases respectively, with 12 bases between them. The CDR3 region has the DNA TGTGCCAGCAGTGAATCGGGCAGGGTGCCTGAAGCTTTCTTT. Translation: CASSESGRVPEAFF.

Notes on this clonotype: The CDR3 carries no conserved terminal phenylalanine or tryptophan, so it likely arises from a read error. The chain couples TRBV4-1 to TRBJ2-5, with 10 bases lining up with TRBD2. V lost 4 bases and J lost 2; bases outside the gene matches: 7. Germline loops: CDR1 MGHRA, CDR2 YSYEKL. The CDR3 is 16 amino acids. CDR3 loop: CASSRTLAGRQETQYL. The CDR3 bases are TGCGCCAGCAGCCGTACACTAGCGGGGCGTCAAGAGACCCAGTACCTC.

With regard to this clonotype: A much larger clone differs by one base, so this may be a read error. The CDR3 loop reads CASSPHGLLNSYEQYF. In DNA form, the CDR3 reads TGTGCCAGCAGTCCCCATGGACTGCTTAATTCCTACGAGCAGTACTTC. The rearrangement links TRBV12-3 or TRBV12-4 to TRBJ2-7; D perhaps matches TRBD2 (5 bases). This CDR3 is 16 amino acids long. V was trimmed by 5 bases and J by 1 base, leaving 18 bases between them.

A remark on this clonotype: The junction departs from germline at one end; a sequencing error may be responsible. The DNA for the CDR3 is TGCGCCAGCCTGGGCTTAAGCTCCTACAATGAGAAGTTCTTC. Translating gives CASLGLSSYNEKFF. The chain recombines TRBV4-1 with TRBJ2-1; D call uncertain. The CDR3 has 14 amino acids. From germline, CDR1 is MGHRA and CDR2 YSYEKL.

This chain connects TRBV6-2 or TRBV6-3 to TRBJ1-2, with TRBD1 as a possible D gene (5 bases). V was shortened by 6 bases and J by 12 bases, with 26 bases between the two germline ends. The CDR3 is 15 residues long. Germline V CDR1 and CDR2: MNHEY, SVGEGT. The DNA of the CDR3 is TGTGCCAGCAGCTCCCGGCAGGGCCTTAACTATGGTAACACCTTC. It encodes CASSSRQGLNYGNTF.

For this clonotype: Being one base from a much bigger clone, this may be a read error. The V and J genes are TRBV5-4 and TRBJ2-7; 9 bases line up with TRBD2. CDR3 size: 16 residues. Germline assignment: CDR1 SGHNT and CDR2 YYREEE (reference sequence). The CDR3 DNA reads TGTACCAGCAGCTTGGGTGGCGGGAGGGCCACCTACGAGCAGTACTTC. Protein product: CTSSLGGGRATYEQYF.

V and J are TRBV6-6 and TRBJ1-3; TRBD1 might be the D (6 bases). Trimming removed 5 bases from V and 0 bases from J, with 8 bases in between. The CDR3 length is 14 residues. Germline V CDR1 and CDR2: MNHNY, SVGAGI (reference sequence). The chain's CDR3 is CASSRDNSGNTIYF. The CDR3 DNA is TGTGCCAGCAGTCGGGACAACTCTGGAAACACCATATATTTT.

This clonotype appeared once. At one boundary the junction diverges from the germline segment, which might be a read error. The rearrangement uses TRBV6-1 and TRBJ1-3, with unresolved D. The CDR3 runs to 14 residues. Germline V gives CDR1 MNHNS, CDR2 SASEGT. Here the CDR3 reads CASTWILSGNTIYF. DNA of the CDR3: TGTGCCAGCACCTGGATACTCTCTGGAAACACCATATACTTT.

Comment on this clonotype: This may be a read error: a much more frequent sequence differs by one nucleotide. The final CDR3 position lacks the conserved phenylalanine or tryptophan, pointing to a likely read error. The V and J genes are TRBV29-1 and TRBJ1-2; possibly TRBD1 for D (5 bases). CDR3 size: 14 residues. Germline-derived CDR1 and CDR2 are SQVTM and ANQGSEA. V shed 6 bases and J shed 7 bases, with 21 bases lying between them. This chain's CDR3 is CSVPAGVGVGGYTS. CDR3 bases: TGCAGCGTCCCAGCGGGGGTAGGGGTTGGTGGCTACACCTCC.

This chain links TRBV5-4 with TRBJ1-6, with D maybe TRBD1 (5 bases). The length of the CDR3 is 15 residues. V lost 3 bases to trimming and J lost 5 bases, with 12 bases between them. CDR1 and CDR2 (germline): SGHNT, YYREEE (reference sequence). The CDR3 loop is CASSSFSGNNSPLHF. In nucleotides, the CDR3 is TGTGCCAGCAGCTCTTTTTCAGGGAATAATTCACCCCTCCACTTT. Together with reference TRBV5-4 and TRBJ1-6, the CDR3 gives the full variable domain: ETGVTQSPTHLIKTRGQQVTLRCSSQSGHNTVSWYQQALGQGPQFIFQYYREEENGRGNFPPRFSGLQFPNYSSELNVNALELDDSALYLCASSSFSGNNSPLHFGNGTRLTVT.

On this clonotype itself: An end of the junction differs from the germline gene, which may be a read error. The V and J genes are TRBV5-6 and TRBJ1-2; 7 bases are a match to TRBD1. The CDR3 is 12 amino acids. Germline CDR1 and CDR2: SGHDT and YYEEEE. Here the CDR3 reads CARGRGDYGYTF. Here the CDR3 DNA reads TGTGCCAGGGGCAGGGGGGACTATGGTTACACCTTC.

This clonotype has a count of ten or more. This chain links TRBV20-1 with TRBJ2-1; 7 bases map to TRBD2. Germline assignment: CDR1 DFQATT and CDR2 SNEGSKA (reference sequence). This CDR3 has 14 amino acids. J lost 5 bases, V lost 3 bases, and 7 bases had no gene match. The CDR3 loop reads CSARAGTTNNEQFF. CDR3 coding DNA: TGCAGTGCTAGGGCCGGGACTACCAACAATGAGCAGTTCTTC.

In this sample, this clonotype turned up many times. This sequence joins TRBV6-1 and TRBJ1-5; 7 bases align to TRBD1. The V gene's germline CDR1 is MNHNS and CDR2 SASEGT. This CDR3 has 17 residues. The ends lost 2 bases at V and 3 bases at J; junction bases unmatched: 10. This chain's CDR3 is CASSENTADRDNQPQHF. The DNA of the CDR3 is TGTGCCAGCAGTGAAAATACTGCCGACAGGGACAATCAGCCCCAGCATTTT.

As for this clonotype: Its ends do not fully match the called genes, so a read error is possible. The chain recombines TRBV4-2 with TRBJ2-1, with D tentatively TRBD2 (6 bases). CDR1 LGHNA and CDR2 YNFKEQ come from the germline V gene. CDR3 length: 16 residues. CDR3 sequence (DNA): TGTGTCAGCAGCCAAGAGGGAGGTTCAAGCTACAATGAGCAGTTCTTC. Its protein is CVSSQEGGSSYNEQFF.

This clonotype showed up just a few times. A much larger clone lies one base from this, so it may be a read error. This CDR3 is missing its conserved last phenylalanine or tryptophan, likely due to a read error. The V and J genes are TRBV29-1 and TRBJ2-1; maybe TRBD1 (6 bases). V was trimmed by 5 bases and J by 0 bases, leaving 11 bases between them. The CDR3 contains 14 residues. The V gene's germline CDR1 is SQVTM and CDR2 ANQGSEA. As DNA, the CDR3 is TGCAGCGTTTATCAACAGGGCTCCTACAATGAGCAGTTCCTC. Its translation: CSVYQQGSYNEQFL.

Concerning this clonotype itself: The CDR3 carries no conserved terminal phenylalanine or tryptophan, so it likely arises from a read error. V gene TRBV4-1 combines with J gene TRBJ2-4; weak D call: TRBD2 (6 bases). CDR3 length: 14 amino acids. Germline lookup yields CDR1 MGHRA and CDR2 YSYEKL. The CDR3 DNA reads as TGCGCCAGCAACCAAGTCCAGGGAGGAAACATTCAGTACTCC. This sequence encodes CASNQVQGGNIQYS.

A note on this clonotype: Mismatch with germline at one junction end may stem from a read error. The gene calls are TRBV11-3 and TRBJ2-3; 10 positions match TRBD2. The CDR3 length is 15 residues. Germline assignment: CDR1 SGHNT and CDR2 YENEEA. The DNA for the CDR3 is TGTGCCAGTAGCGCCGGGACTAGCGACACAGATACGGAGTATTTT. It is translated as CASSAGTSDTDTEYF.

As concerns this clonotype: The CDR3 does not end in the conserved phenylalanine or tryptophan, so this is likely a read error. The gene calls are TRBV4-1 and TRBJ2-1, with TRBD1 as a possible D gene (5 bases). CDR3 length: 15 residues. Germline V gene lookup returns CDR1 MGHRA and CDR2 YSYEKL. As DNA, the CDR3 is TGCGCCAGTAGCCAAGCGCAGGGTTCCTACAATGAGCAGTTCTTA. Translated: CASSQAQGSYNEQFL.

On this clonotype itself: Relative to the germline gene, one junction end is altered; a read error may explain this. CDR3 nucleotides: TGCGCTAGCAGCCAACTGACAGGGGGCTTTAAGTCCCAGCATTTT. Amino acids: CASSQLTGGFKSQHF. V and J are TRBV4-1 and TRBJ1-5; 10 positions agree with TRBD1. The germline gives CDR1 MGHRA, CDR2 YSYEKL. This CDR3 has 15 residues.

There are many counts of this clonotype. The gene calls are TRBV5-1 and TRBJ2-3; D remains unclear. The germline V gene encodes CDR1 SGHRS and CDR2 YFSETQ. V dropped 1 base and J dropped 0 bases, with 9 bases sitting between them. CDR3 size: 15 residues. As DNA, the CDR3 is TGCGCCAGCAGCTTGTCGTCTCGGAGCACAGATACGCAGTATTTT. Its translation is CASSLSSRSTDTQYF. The full variable domain, in which reference TRBV5-1 and TRBJ2-3 provide the parts outside the CDR3, is KAGVTQTPRYLIKTRGQQVTLSCSPISGHRSVSWYQQTPGQGLQFLFEYFSETQRNKGNFPGRFSGRQFSNSRSEMNVSTLELGDSALYLCASSLSSRSTDTQYFGPGTRLTVL.

This clonotype was observed a handful of times. The missing conserved phenylalanine or tryptophan at the end of this CDR3 makes a read error likely. The chain couples TRBV5-1 to TRBJ1-6; a possible D gene is TRBD1 (6 bases). The CDR3 covers 15 residues. Germline V CDR1 and CDR2: SGHRS, YFSETQ. Trimming took 0 bases from V and 4 from J, leaving 8 bases between them. CDR3 protein: CASSLEGQYNSPLHY. The CDR3 DNA reads as TGCGCCAGCAGCTTGGAAGGACAGTATAATTCACCCCTCCACTAT.

This clonotype counts as medium-sized. The CDR3 nucleotides read TGTGCCAGCAGCCCCGGGTGGGCCTTCGAGACCCAGTACTTC. Its translation is CASSPGWAFETQYF. The chain has TRBV11-2 and TRBJ2-5; no clear D. From germline, CDR1 is SGHAT and CDR2 FQNNGV. V gave up 5 bases and J gave up 5 bases, with 15 bases separating them. This CDR3 is built from 14 residues.

The chain links TRBV5-4 to TRBJ2-1; D is uncertain. The CDR3 runs 12 residues. Germline V CDR1 and CDR2: SGHNT, YYREEE (reference sequence). V lost 7 bases and J 8 bases, leaving 13 bases between the germline ends. CDR3 DNA sequence: TGTGCCAGCGGCTCCCGGGTTGATGAGCAGTTCTTC. This gives the protein CASGSRVDEQFF.

By share of the sample, this clonotype is medium-sized. V is TRBV11-2 and J is TRBJ2-7, with 9 positions matching TRBD1. Germline V gene data show CDR1 as SGHAT and CDR2 as FQNNGV. The CDR3 has 15 amino acids. Germline trimming cut 2 bases from V and 3 bases from J; bases unmatched to any gene: 5. CDR3 protein: CASSLNPGQGYEQYF. CDR3 nucleotides: TGTGCCAGCAGCTTAAACCCGGGACAGGGCTACGAGCAGTACTTC.

This clonotype was found once. Because it lacks the conserved phenylalanine or tryptophan at the end, this CDR3 is likely a read error. No DNA is shown, since the ends of the CDR3 on it are uncertain; the CDR3 is the one TCRdb lists. This chain links TRBV24-1 with TRBJ2-6; TRBD2 was called by the table and not checked on the DNA. CDR1 KGHDR and CDR2 SFDVKD come from the germline V gene. Ends included, the CDR3 has 18 residues. This CDR3 reads CATSDVVGTNSGANVLSS.